A selection of T cell receptor beta chains follows, all from one sample in a study of blood T cell repertoires in COVID-19. Data came from immunoSEQ multiplex PCR; TCRdb stores just in-frame clones and leaves some out. Of some 180,000 clones listed, around 80% were seen once; the top ten hold around 2.8%. Sequencing was performed on peripheral blood. These receptors all stem from a woman over 75 with active or convalescent COVID-19. Both conserved end residues are part of each CDR3. The order of the fields is J gene, D gene, clone size, V gene, CDR3 protein, CDR3 DNA. A D gene is named only where the DNA matches it firmly. Expanded clones get a size class; other rows say once, few or many, or leave the size out.

TRBJ2-1 TRBD1 NA TRBV27 CASRSRTGSSYNEQFF TGTGCCAGCAGATCCAGGACAGGGAGCTCCTACAATGAGCAGTTCTTC
TRBJ2-7 NA NA TRBV7-9 CASSIGQLGYEQYF TGTGCCAGCAGCATAGGACAGCTAGGCTACGAGCAGTACTTC
TRBJ1-1 NA few TRBV7-2 CASSLAGGSMTEAFF TGTGCCAGCAGCTTAGCAGGGGGATCGATGACTGAAGCTTTCTTT
TRBJ1-3 TRBD1 NA TRBV2 CASSYTTGGENTIYF TGTGCCAGCAGCTACACGACAGGGGGGGAAAACACCATATATTTT
TRBJ2-3 TRBD2 NA TRBV3-1/TRBV3-2 CASSQVLAGADTQYF TGTGCCAGCAGCCAAGTGTTAGCGGGTGCAGATACGCAGTATTTT
TRBJ2-1 TRBD2 NA TRBV5-1 CASSLRLAGNEQFF TGCGCCAGCAGCTTGCGACTAGCGGGCAATGAGCAGTTCTTC
TRBJ1-1 NA NA TRBV18 CASSPSHGRPDTEAFF TGTGCCAGCTCACCATCTCACGGGAGGCCAGACACTGAAGCTTTCTTT
TRBJ2-4 TRBD1 NA TRBV9 CASSPSFTGQGEKNIQYF TGTGCCAGCAGCCCATCTTTTACAGGGCAGGGGGAGAAAAACATTCAGTACTTC
TRBJ2-3 TRBD2 few TRBV6-6 CASSHISGGSSTDTQYF TGTGCCAGCAGTCATATTAGCGGGGGCTCCAGCACAGATACGCAGTATTTT
TRBJ2-1 TRBD1 NA TRBV24-1 CATSDYRGRRGRDEQFF TGTGCCACCAGTGATTACAGGGGTCGAAGGGGTCGCGATGAGCAGTTCTTC
TRBJ2-1 NA NA TRBV9 CASNPVVAEYNEQFF TGTGCCAGCAACCCCGTGGTAGCGGAATACAATGAGCAGTTCTTC
TRBJ1-5 TRBD1 NA TRBV19 CASRDTGGSNQPQHF TGTGCCAGTAGGGATACAGGGGGGAGCAATCAGCCCCAGCATTTT
TRBJ1-2 TRBD1 NA TRBV30 CAWDRDVGGYTF TGTGCCTGGGACAGGGATGTGGGTGGCTACACCTTC
TRBJ2-5 NA few TRBV18 CASSPSETQYF TGTGCCAGCTCACCATCGGAGACCCAGTACTTC
TRBJ1-2 NA NA TRBV4-3 CASSQVPPRGNYGYTF TGCGCCAGCAGCCAAGTTCCCCCTCGGGGAAACTATGGCTACACCTTC
TRBJ1-2 TRBD1 few TRBV28 CASSLLRDRVVWGYTF TGTGCCAGCAGTTTATTGCGGGACAGGGTGGTTTGGGGCTACACCTTC
TRBJ1-5 NA NA TRBV7-2 CASSLGARNQPQHF TGTGCCAGCAGCTTAGGTGCCAGAAATCAACCCCAGCATTTT
TRBJ2-3 TRBD2 NA TRBV6-2/TRBV6-3 CASSYESGGPLYSTDTQYF TGTGCCAGCAGTTACGAAAGCGGGGGGCCCCTTTACAGCACAGATACGCAGTATTTT
TRBJ1-1 TRBD1 NA TRBV6-2/TRBV6-3 CASSYWDRPEAFF TGTGCCAGCAGTTACTGGGACAGACCAGAAGCTTTCTTT
TRBJ1-6 TRBD1 NA TRBV6-5 CASTRQGRAPLHF TGTGCCAGCACTAGACAGGGGAGGGCACCCCTCCACTTT
TRBJ1-5 TRBD1 NA TRBV6-5 CASRRDRDGNQPQHF TGTGCCAGCAGACGCGACAGGGACGGGAATCAGCCCCAGCATTTT
TRBJ2-3 NA NA TRBV11-3 CASSLSSPDTQYF TGTGCCAGCAGCTTATCTTCTCCAGATACGCAGTATTTT
TRBJ2-3 NA NA TRBV10-2 CASWRGGVTDTQYF TGCGCCAGCTGGAGGGGGGGAGTGACAGATACGCAGTATTTT
TRBJ2-1 TRBD2 NA TRBV6-6 CASSLSPWGGAYNEQFF TGTGCCAGCAGTCTATCACCTTGGGGGGGGGCCTACAATGAGCAGTTCTTC
TRBJ2-7 TRBD2 NA TRBV6-6 CASSHGLAGPGRTYEQYF TGTGCCAGCAGTCACGGACTAGCGGGCCCTGGCCGAACCTACGAGCAGTACTTC
TRBJ2-2 TRBD1 NA TRBV11-3 CASSLRQGAGELFF TGTGCCAGCAGCTTGAGGCAGGGGGCCGGGGAGCTGTTTTTT
TRBJ1-4 TRBD1 once TRBV28 CASRESGTGGEKLFF TGTGCCAGCAGGGAATCCGGGACAGGTGGGGAAAAACTGTTTTTT
TRBJ2-3 NA NA TRBV3-1/TRBV3-2 CASSLPPADTQYF TGTGCCAGCAGCCTCCCCCCCGCAGATACGCAGTATTTT
TRBJ2-3 TRBD2 NA TRBV3-1/TRBV3-2 CASSLPGLEVADTQYF TGTGCCAGCAGCCTACCGGGACTAGAGGTTGCAGATACGCAGTATTTT
TRBJ2-4 NA NA TRBV29-1 CSAGAGGTKNIQYF TGCAGCGCCGGGGCCGGGGGTACCAAAAACATTCAGTACTTC
TRBJ2-7 NA NA TRBV7-2 CASSSKRSSSYEQYF TGTGCCAGCAGCTCAAAGCGGTCGAGCTCCTACGAGCAGTACTTC
TRBJ1-1 TRBD1 NA TRBV18 CASSPNRGPVDTEAFF TGTGCCAGCTCACCAAACAGGGGGCCGGTGGACACTGAAGCTTTCTTT
TRBJ2-1 TRBD2 NA TRBV4-2 CASSQVISGGAWYNEQFF TGTGCCAGCAGCCAAGTGATTAGCGGGGGGGCCTGGTACAATGAGCAGTTCTTC
TRBJ2-5 NA NA TRBV5-4 CASSLAKGVQETQYF TGTGCCAGCAGCTTGGCCAAAGGGGTTCAAGAGACCCAGTACTTC
TRBJ2-7 TRBD2 NA TRBV2 CASSVVAGGSTYEQYF TGTGCCAGCAGTGTTGTAGCGGGGGGCTCTACCTACGAGCAGTACTTC
TRBJ1-1 TRBD1 NA TRBV7-2 CASSLVGTGANTEAFF TGTGCCAGCAGCTTAGTTGGGACAGGGGCAAACACTGAAGCTTTCTTT
TRBJ2-7 NA once TRBV6-5 CASSRGSPYEQYF TGTGCCAGCAGTAGAGGCTCCCCCTACGAGCAGTACTTC
TRBJ2-7 NA NA TRBV28 CASRPQGRSYEQYF TGTGCCAGCAGGCCACAGGGGAGGTCCTACGAGCAGTACTTC
TRBJ1-1 NA NA TRBV5-1 CASSWDMNTEAFF TGCGCCAGCAGCTGGGACATGAACACTGAAGCTTTCTTT
TRBJ2-7 NA few TRBV19 CASSIGRGGSYEQYF TGTGCCAGTAGTATTGGAAGGGGGGGCTCCTACGAGCAGTACTTC
TRBJ2-1 TRBD2 NA TRBV12-3/TRBV12-4 CASSLLAGVEQFF TGTGCCAGCAGTCTACTAGCGGGGGTTGAGCAGTTCTTC
TRBJ1-5 TRBD1 NA TRBV2 CASSSGQGRYSNQPQHF TGTGCCAGCAGTTCGGGACAGGGGCGCTATAGCAATCAGCCCCAGCATTTT
TRBJ1-4 NA NA TRBV7-9 CASSQRGGTTNEKLFF TGTGCCAGCTCCCAACGGGGGGGCACGACTAATGAAAAACTGTTTTTT
TRBJ1-4 TRBD1 NA TRBV6-6 CASSQTGENEKLFF TGTGCCAGCAGTCAGACAGGGGAGAATGAAAAACTGTTTTTT
TRBJ2-1 TRBD1 once TRBV6-5 CASRSVGQGVNEQFF TGTGCCAGCAGGTCCGTGGGACAGGGGGTCAATGAGCAGTTCTTC
TRBJ2-7 NA NA TRBV7-6 CASSRTRGNPDEQYF TGTGCCAGCAGCCGGACCCGGGGGAACCCAGACGAGCAGTACTTC
TRBJ1-2 NA NA TRBV7-2 CASSPRMGPNYGYTF TGTGCCAGCAGCCCCCGAATGGGGCCTAACTATGGCTACACCTTC
TRBJ1-2 TRBD1 many TRBV29-1 CSVDQANRQGSNGYTF TGCAGCGTTGATCAGGCGAATCGACAGGGCAGCAATGGCTACACCTTC
TRBJ2-1 NA NA TRBV28 CASSFVPGGSSYNEQFF TGTGCCAGCAGTTTTGTCCCAGGAGGGAGCTCCTACAATGAGCAGTTCTTC
TRBJ1-2 TRBD1 few TRBV5-8 CASSLRQGITNYGYTF TGTGCCAGCAGCTTGAGACAGGGAATAACTAACTATGGCTACACCTTC
TRBJ2-7 TRBD1 NA TRBV4-1 CASSHPGTGLIYEQYF TGCGCCAGCAGCCACCCCGGGACAGGTCTTATCTACGAGCAGTACTTC
TRBJ2-7 NA NA TRBV11-1 CASSINTQGYEQYF TGTGCCAGCAGCATAAATACGCAGGGATACGAGCAGTACTTC
TRBJ1-2 NA few TRBV19 CASSIVGDKTNYGYTF TGTGCCAGTAGTATAGTAGGGGACAAAACTAACTATGGCTACACCTTC
TRBJ2-3 TRBD2 NA TRBV3-1/TRBV3-2 CASSQAQRGPGTDTQYF TGTGCCAGCAGCCAAGCCCAGCGGGGACCCGGCACAGATACGCAGTATTTT